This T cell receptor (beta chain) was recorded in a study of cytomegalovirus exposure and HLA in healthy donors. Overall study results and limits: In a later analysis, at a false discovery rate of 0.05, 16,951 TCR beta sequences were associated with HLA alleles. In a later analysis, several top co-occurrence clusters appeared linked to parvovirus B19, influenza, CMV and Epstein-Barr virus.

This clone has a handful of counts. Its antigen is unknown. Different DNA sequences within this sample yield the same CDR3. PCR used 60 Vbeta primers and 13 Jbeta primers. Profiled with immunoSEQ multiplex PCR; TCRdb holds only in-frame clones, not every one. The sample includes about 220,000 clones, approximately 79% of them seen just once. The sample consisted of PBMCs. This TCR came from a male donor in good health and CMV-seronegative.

CDR3 bases: TGTGCCAGTAGTATAAACAGGGGGAAAGAGACCCAGTACTTC. Translation: CASSINRGKETQYF. This chain joins TRBV19 and TRBJ2-5; 8 positions match TRBD1. The CDR3 sequence is 14 residues long. V trimming: 2 bases; J trimming: 3 bases; junction bases outside the gene matches: 2. CDR1 is LNHDA and CDR2 is SQIVND in the germline V gene (reference sequence).